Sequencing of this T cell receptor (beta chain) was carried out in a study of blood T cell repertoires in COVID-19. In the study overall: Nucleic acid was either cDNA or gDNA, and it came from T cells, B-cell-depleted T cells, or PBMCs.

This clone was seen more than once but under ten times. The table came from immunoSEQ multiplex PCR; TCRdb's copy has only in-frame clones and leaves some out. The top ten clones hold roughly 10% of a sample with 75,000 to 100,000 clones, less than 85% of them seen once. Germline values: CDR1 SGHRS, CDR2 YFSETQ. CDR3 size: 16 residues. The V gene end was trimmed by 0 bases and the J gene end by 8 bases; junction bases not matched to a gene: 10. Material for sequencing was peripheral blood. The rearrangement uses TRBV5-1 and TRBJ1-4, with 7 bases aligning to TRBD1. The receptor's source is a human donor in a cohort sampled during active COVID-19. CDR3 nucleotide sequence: TGCGCCAGCAGCTTGGATCCTGACAGGGTCGACGAAAAACTGTTTTTT. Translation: CASSLDPDRVDEKLFF.